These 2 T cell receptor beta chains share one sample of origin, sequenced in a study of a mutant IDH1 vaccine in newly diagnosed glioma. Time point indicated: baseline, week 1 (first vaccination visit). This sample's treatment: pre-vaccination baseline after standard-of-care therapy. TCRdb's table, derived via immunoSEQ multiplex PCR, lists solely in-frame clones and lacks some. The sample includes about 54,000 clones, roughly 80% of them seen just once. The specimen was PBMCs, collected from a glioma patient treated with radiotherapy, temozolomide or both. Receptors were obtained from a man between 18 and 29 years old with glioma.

The chain's CDR3 is CASSSLDPHITSGSTSYEQYF. The CDR3 bases are TGTGCCAGCAGCAGTTTAGATCCTCATATAACTAGCGGGAGTACGTCCTACGAGCAGTACTTC. This chain connects TRBV27 to TRBJ2-7; 11 bases map to TRBD2. The germline gives CDR1 MNHEY, CDR2 SMNVEV (reference sequence). The trim removed 6 bases at V and 1 base at J, leaving 23 bases unmatched. The CDR3 runs 21 residues.

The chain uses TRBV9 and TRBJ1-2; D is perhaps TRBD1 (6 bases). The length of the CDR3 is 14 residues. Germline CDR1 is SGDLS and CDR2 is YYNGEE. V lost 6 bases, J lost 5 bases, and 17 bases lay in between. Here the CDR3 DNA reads TGTGCCAGCACCCCGGACAGCGAAAGGTATGGCTACACCTTC. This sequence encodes CASTPDSERYGYTF.